This section outlines one TCR beta chain sequence together with its context. This sample is drawn from a study of CD8 T cells in Susac syndrome. In germline, CDR1 is LNHNV, CDR2 YYDKDF (reference sequence). V was clipped by 0 bases and J by 4 bases; unmatched bases: 6. The CDR3 loop spans 16 amino acids. The RNA, roughly 0.5 to 1 ug, was put through reverse transcription using random hexamers. The amplification used immunoSEQ multiplex PCR on TCR beta CDR3; it spanned 54 Vbeta and 13 Jbeta. TCRdb re-called the immunoSEQ multiplex PCR reads through MiXCR, storing one row per CDR3 protein. The sample includes approximately 150,000 distinct CDR3 sequences, roughly 95% of them seen just once.

The source of this sequence is a human donor with Susac syndrome. Sequencing was done on a sample of CD4+ T cells from PBMCs. The V call is TRBV15, the J call TRBJ2-3; 8 nucleotides agree with TRBD2. In DNA, the CDR3 is TGTGCCACCAGCAGAGATCCAGCGGGGGCCCCAGATACGCAGTATTTT. Translating it yields CATSRDPAGAPDTQYF.